This TCR beta chain is from a study of blood T cell repertoires in COVID-19. Study details: Italy, Spain and the United States were the sources of the convalescent and acute COVID-19 samples. In each case, the material was cDNA or gDNA derived from T cells, B-cell-depleted T cells, or PBMCs.

Trimming shortened V by 0 bases and J by 0 bases, and 4 bases separated the two germline ends. This CDR3 has 13 amino acids. CDR1 SGHRS and CDR2 YFSETQ come from the germline V gene. Enrolment of Seattle patients took place during active infection, and they were followed longitudinally. Under the authors' procedure: Estimates of nucleated cell counts were drawn from the amplification of reference gene primers. Method: immunoSEQ multiplex PCR; TCRdb's copy keeps in-frame clones and lacks some. V and J calls plus clone size are reproduced from that table; the DNA served to infer D and trimming. The repertoire includes some 400,000 clones, approximately 87% of them detected once, and approximately 2.4% sits in the top ten. On this clone itself: The sample has other DNA sequences that encode this CDR3 too.

This chain uses TRBV5-1 with TRBJ2-7; D ambiguous. This clonotype was obtained from a woman aged 55-69 years with COVID-19, enrolled during active disease. Source material: peripheral blood. The CDR3 is CASSLAVSYEQYF. CDR3 nucleotides: TGCGCCAGCAGCTTGGCAGTCTCCTACGAGCAGTACTTC.